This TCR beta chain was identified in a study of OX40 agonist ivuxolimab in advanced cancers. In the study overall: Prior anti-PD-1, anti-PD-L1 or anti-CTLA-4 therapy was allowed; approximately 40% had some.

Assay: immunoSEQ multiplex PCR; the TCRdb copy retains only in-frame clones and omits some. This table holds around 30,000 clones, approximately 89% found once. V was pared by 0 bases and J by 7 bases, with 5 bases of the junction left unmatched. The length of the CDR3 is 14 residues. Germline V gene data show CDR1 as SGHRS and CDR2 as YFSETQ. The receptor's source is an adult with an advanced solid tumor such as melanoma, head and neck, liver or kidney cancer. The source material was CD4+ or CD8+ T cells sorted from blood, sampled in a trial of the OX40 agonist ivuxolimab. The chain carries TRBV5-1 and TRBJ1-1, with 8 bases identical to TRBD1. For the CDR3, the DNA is TGCGCCAGCAGCTTGGTTCAGGGGGCTATTGAAGCTTTCTTT. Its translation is CASSLVQGAIEAFF.